One TCR beta chain is described in this entry. In its sample, this clone was seen many times. Its target antigen remains unknown. Base qualities are not at hand, and no much larger clone is one base apart. The germline V gene specifies LGHNA as CDR1 and YNFKEQ as CDR2. The trim is 1 base for V and 0 bases for J, with a gap of 10 bases between the germline ends. The CDR3 sequence holds 15 residues, the cysteine and phenylalanine included. Only the CDR3 DNA is retained, 45 bases long and in frame from the first base. These data come from a study of shared clonotypes between healthy human individuals (dated by TCRdb to about 2020). With regard to the full study: A few men and two women, aged 18 to 49 years, made up the cohort. Libraries were prepared and TCR repertoires were sequenced by different laboratories using diverse techniques, in order to increase sequencing depth and limit assay-specific biases. Leukapheresis yielded between about 0.9 and 8.9 billion PBMCs per donor. To estimate repertoire size and how much clonotypes are shared between individuals, the study performed deep sequencing of blood TCR repertoires from about five healthy adults. For each donor, CD4 naive and CD4 memory were each given three plates, CD8 naive was given two plates, and CD8 memory was given one plate. Summary of the overall study and its limitations: Estimated clonotype richness was generally larger for naive than for memory subsets. Rarefaction of sorted-subset datasets indicated incomplete sequencing despite the large sequencing depth. Clonotypes shared by all four sorted-subset donors showed higher generation probabilities than non-shared clonotypes. Pairwise subsampling led to the expectation that sequencing depth would affect the degree of clonotype sharing among donors. Sampling was restricted to blood, and TCR repertoires in tissues likely differ from the TCR repertoires found in blood. Around 5.4% of naive CD4, 3.5% of naive CD8, approximately 2% of memory CD4, and around 0.42% of memory CD8 clonotypes were shared across a few donors. The genetic and exposure-history diversity represented was limited by the small number of donors.

The donors were healthy, HIV-negative adults with no recently reported acute infections or vaccinations. Every donor was a Caucasian adult residing in Nashville, Tennessee, USA. CD8 memory samples combined magnetically selected CD45RO+ cells with CCR7-negative CD45RA+ effector memory (TemRA) cells. Blood was obtained by leukapheresis, after which PBMCs were separated by Ficoll-Histopaque density gradient centrifugation and cryopreserved in liquid nitrogen vapor phase. Purity and quantity of every magnetically sorted T cell population were checked by analytical flow cytometry. Genomic DNA was isolated from each sorted fraction and quantified by UV absorbance on a Nanodrop 2000c. Using the deep immunoSEQ assay, TCR CDR3 regions were amplified from genomic DNA by multiplex PCR. Genomic DNA extracted from each cell subset was distributed evenly over all wells of several immunoSEQ 96-well plates, and each plate served as one replicate. For sorted subsets, approximately 210 ng genomic DNA, equal to tens of thousands of T cell genomes, was loaded into each replicate PCR. Purified libraries were quantified with a Qubit 3.0 fluorometer, sized on a Bioanalyzer 2100, and re-quantified with the KAPA Library Quantification kit. Every immunoSEQ 96-well plate was sequenced on a dedicated single-read 150-cycle Illumina NextSeq 550 flow cell. From the authors' description of their analysis: Because the immunoSEQ output included only junctional sequences and no quality scores, the filtering could not be the same as the filtering used for full-length reads. To assign V/J genes and CDR3, sequences were annotated against IMGT germline references using PyIR, a Python wrapper for IgBLAST v1.9. Reads were filtered out if the reads had weak V/J assignments (E-value above 1e-6), no CDR3, stop codons, out-of-frame junctions, or ambiguous translated residues. A V3J clonotype was defined by an identical inferred V gene, J gene, and CDR3 amino acid sequence. The percentage overlap between two repertoires was calculated by dividing the number of shared unique clonotypes by the size of the smaller repertoire. Repertoire richness was assessed with RTK rarefaction, the Chao1 estimator, and Recon v2.1 estimates of unobserved clonotypes. Generation probabilities were computed with OLGA for all TCRbeta clonotypes obtained by the gDNA method from several donors. The table was pulled from immuneACCESS by TCRdb, which kept in-frame rearrangements only. Such tables lose some clones; where checked, under half of the loss comes from unresolved V genes, and the rest has no known cause. The D gene and trimming were derived from the DNA, and the V and J assignments and clone size from that table. The table for this sample lists 90,000 to 130,000 clones; 68% of them were counted only once. The ten biggest clones cover around 26% of the sample.

The material sequenced was memory CD8+ T cells sorted from blood. The cell subset or site label on this specimen signifies: CD45RO+ cells pooled with CCR7-negative TemRA cells. The sequence derives from a woman under 40 in good health. The chain uses TRBV4-2 and TRBJ2-7; confidence is insufficient to name the D gene. Here is the DNA: TGTGCCAGCAGCCAAGGCGGTTCCCGCTCCTACGAGCAGTACTTC. Its amino acids are CASSQGGSRSYEQYF.